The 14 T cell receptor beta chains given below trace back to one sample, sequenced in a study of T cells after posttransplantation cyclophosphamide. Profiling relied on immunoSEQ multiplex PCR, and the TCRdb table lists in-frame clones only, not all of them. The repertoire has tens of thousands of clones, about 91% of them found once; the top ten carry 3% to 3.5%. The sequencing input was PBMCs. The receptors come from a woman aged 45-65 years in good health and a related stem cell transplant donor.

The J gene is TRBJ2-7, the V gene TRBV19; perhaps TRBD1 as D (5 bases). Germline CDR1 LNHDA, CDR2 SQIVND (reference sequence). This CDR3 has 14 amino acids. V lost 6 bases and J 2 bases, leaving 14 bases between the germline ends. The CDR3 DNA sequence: TGTGCCAGTAGCCGGCAGGGTGTTGCCTACGAGCAGTACTTC. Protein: CASSRQGVAYEQYF.

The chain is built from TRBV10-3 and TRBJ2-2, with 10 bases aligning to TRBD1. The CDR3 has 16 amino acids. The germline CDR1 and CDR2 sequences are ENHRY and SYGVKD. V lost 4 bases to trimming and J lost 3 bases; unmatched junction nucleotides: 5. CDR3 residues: CAISGGTGVHTGELFF. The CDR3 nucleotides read TGTGCCATCAGTGGGGGGACAGGGGTTCACACCGGGGAGCTGTTTTTT.

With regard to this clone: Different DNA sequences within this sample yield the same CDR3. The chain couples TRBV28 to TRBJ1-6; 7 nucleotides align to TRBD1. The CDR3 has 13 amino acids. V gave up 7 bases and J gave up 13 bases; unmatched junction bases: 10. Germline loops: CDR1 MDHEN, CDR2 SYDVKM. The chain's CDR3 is CASKAGGGSPLHF. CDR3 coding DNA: TGTGCCAGCAAGGCAGGGGGTGGTTCCCCCCTCCACTTT.

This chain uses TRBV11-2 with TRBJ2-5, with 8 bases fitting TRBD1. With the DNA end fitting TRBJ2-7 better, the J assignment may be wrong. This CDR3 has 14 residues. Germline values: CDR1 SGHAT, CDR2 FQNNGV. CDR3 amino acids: CASSLGQVSYEQYF. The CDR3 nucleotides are TGTGCCAGCAGCTTGGGACAGGTCTCCTACGAGCAGTACTTC.

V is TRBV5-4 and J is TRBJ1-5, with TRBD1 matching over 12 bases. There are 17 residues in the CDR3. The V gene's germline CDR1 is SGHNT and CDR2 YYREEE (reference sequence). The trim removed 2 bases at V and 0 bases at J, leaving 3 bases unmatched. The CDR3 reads CASSLGTGGNSNQPQHF. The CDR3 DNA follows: TGTGCCAGCAGCTTAGGGACAGGGGGCAATAGCAATCAGCCCCAGCATTTT. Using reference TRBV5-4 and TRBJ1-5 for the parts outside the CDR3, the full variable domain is ETGVTQSPTHLIKTRGQQVTLRCSSQSGHNTVSWYQQALGQGPQFIFQYYREEENGRGNFPPRFSGLQFPNYSSELNVNALELDDSALYLCASSLGTGGNSNQPQHFGDGTRLSIL.

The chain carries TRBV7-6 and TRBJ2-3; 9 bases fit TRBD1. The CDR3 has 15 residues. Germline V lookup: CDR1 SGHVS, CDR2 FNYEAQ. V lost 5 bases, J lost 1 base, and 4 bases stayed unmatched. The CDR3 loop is CASSLRDRGTDTQYF. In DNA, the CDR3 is TGTGCCAGCAGCCTCCGGGACAGGGGCACAGATACGCAGTATTTT. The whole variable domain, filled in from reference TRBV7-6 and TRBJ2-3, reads GAGVSQSPRYKVTKRGQDVALRCDPISGHVSLYWYRQALGQGPEFLTYFNYEAQQDKSGLPNDRFSAERPEGSISTLTIQRTEQRDSAMYRCASSLRDRGTDTQYFGPGTRLTVL.

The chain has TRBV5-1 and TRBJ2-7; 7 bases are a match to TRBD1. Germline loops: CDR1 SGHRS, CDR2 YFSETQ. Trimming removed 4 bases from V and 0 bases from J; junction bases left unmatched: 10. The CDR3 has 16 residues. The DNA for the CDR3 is TGCGCCAGCAGCCCTTCGACGGGACAGTCCTCCTACGAGCAGTACTTC. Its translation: CASSPSTGQSSYEQYF.

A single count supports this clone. The DNA of the CDR3 is TGTGCCAGCAGCGTACGACTAGCGGGAGGGCTTGAGCAGTACTTC. It is translated as CASSVRLAGGLEQYF. The V call is TRBV7-2, the J call TRBJ2-7, with 14 bases matching TRBD2. The CDR3 sequence is 15 residues long. Germline CDR1 and CDR2: SGHTA and FQGNSA. Trimming at V came to 5 bases and at J to 7 bases, leaving 7 bases not matched to a gene.

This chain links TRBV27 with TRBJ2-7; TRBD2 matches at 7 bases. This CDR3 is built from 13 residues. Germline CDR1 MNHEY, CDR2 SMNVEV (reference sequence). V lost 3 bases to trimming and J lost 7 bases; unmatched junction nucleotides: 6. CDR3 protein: CASSFRGSGEQYF. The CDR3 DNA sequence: TGTGCCAGCAGTTTTCGGGGTAGCGGGGAGCAGTACTTC.

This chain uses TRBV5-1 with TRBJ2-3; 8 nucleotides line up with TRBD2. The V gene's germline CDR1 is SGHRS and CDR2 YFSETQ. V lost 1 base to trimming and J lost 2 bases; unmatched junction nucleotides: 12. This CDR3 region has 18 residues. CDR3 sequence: CASSLRIIGRGDTDTQYF. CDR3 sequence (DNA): TGCGCCAGCAGCTTGCGAATAATAGGGCGGGGGGACACAGATACGCAGTATTTT.

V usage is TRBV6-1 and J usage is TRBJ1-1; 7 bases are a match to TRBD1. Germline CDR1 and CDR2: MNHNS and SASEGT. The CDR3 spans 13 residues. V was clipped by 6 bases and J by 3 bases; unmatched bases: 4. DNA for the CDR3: TGTGCCAGCAGCCAGACAGGGTACACTGAAGCTTTCTTT. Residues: CASSQTGYTEAFF.

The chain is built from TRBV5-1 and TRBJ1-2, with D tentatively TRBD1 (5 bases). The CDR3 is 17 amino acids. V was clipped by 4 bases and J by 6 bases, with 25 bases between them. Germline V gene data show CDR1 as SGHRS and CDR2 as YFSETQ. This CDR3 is CASSPGGDGGRRHGYTF. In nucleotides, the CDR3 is TGCGCCAGCAGCCCCGGGGGGGATGGTGGTCGGAGGCATGGCTACACCTTC. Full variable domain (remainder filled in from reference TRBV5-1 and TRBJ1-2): KAGVTQTPRYLIKTRGQQVTLSCSPISGHRSVSWYQQTPGQGLQFLFEYFSETQRNKGNFPGRFSGRQFSNSRSEMNVSTLELGDSALYLCASSPGGDGGRRHGYTFGSGTRLTVV.

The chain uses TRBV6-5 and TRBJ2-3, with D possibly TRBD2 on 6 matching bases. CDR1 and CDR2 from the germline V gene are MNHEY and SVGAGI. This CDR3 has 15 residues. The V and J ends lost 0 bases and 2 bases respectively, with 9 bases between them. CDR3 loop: CASSYSRTTTDTQYF. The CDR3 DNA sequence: TGTGCCAGCAGTTACTCGAGGACTACCACAGATACGCAGTATTTT.

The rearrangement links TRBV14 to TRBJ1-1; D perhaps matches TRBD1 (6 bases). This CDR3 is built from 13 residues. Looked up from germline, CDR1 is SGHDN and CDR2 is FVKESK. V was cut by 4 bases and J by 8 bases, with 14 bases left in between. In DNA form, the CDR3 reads TGTGCCAGCAGCCGCCAACGGGGGGCCGAAGCTTTCTTT. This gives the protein CASSRQRGAEAFF.